Sequencing of this T cell receptor (beta chain) was carried out in a study of blood T cell repertoires in COVID-19. Study-level information: Sources were T cells, B-cell-depleted T cells, or PBMCs; the material itself was cDNA or gDNA.

Germline CDR1 reads MNHEY; CDR2 reads SMNVEV (reference sequence). Trimming took 6 bases from V and 8 from J, leaving 19 bases between them. CDR3 length equals 14 residues. The protocol was immunoSEQ multiplex PCR, while the TCRdb copy is restricted to in-frame clones and leaves out a portion. Here the sample spans approximately 260,000 clones, approximately 90% being singletons. Source material: peripheral blood. The V call is TRBV27, the J call TRBJ1-2; D might be TRBD1 (5 bases). The sequence came from a middle-aged woman with acute or convalescent COVID-19. The chain's CDR3 is CASRQMGPAEGYTF. The CDR3 DNA follows: TGTGCCAGCAGGCAAATGGGGCCCGCTGAGGGCTACACCTTC.